This entry describes one T cell receptor beta chain. The table came from immunoSEQ multiplex PCR; TCRdb's copy has only in-frame clones and leaves some out. The sample records about 210,000 clones, 85% being singletons. This record belongs to a study of blood T cell repertoires in COVID-19. About the research overall: COVID-19 samples collected from the United States, Italy and Spain covered acute and convalescent phases. T cells, B-cell-depleted T cells, or PBMCs supplied cDNA or gDNA.

The source material was peripheral blood. This clonotype originated in a woman aged 65 to 85 with COVID-19, enrolled during active disease.

The CDR3 coding sequence is TGCAGTGCTATAAGAGGGAAAGGCTACACCTTC. Its translation is CSAIRGKGYTF. V and J are TRBV20-1 and TRBJ1-2; no clear D gene. Germline CDR1 DFQATT, CDR2 SNEGSKA (reference sequence). CDR3 length equals 11 residues. V lost 4 bases and J lost 8, with 11 bases in between.